Below, one TCR beta chain is given with its context. The sample is drawn from a study of early stage breast cancer tumors. The CDR3 is 15 residues long. From germline, CDR1 is LNHNV and CDR2 YYDKDF (reference sequence). V was clipped by 1 base and J by 1 base, with 8 bases between them. Blood replicates held 0.5 ug DNA, tumor or normal breast approximately 1.5 ug, two each. The table came from immunoSEQ multiplex PCR; TCRdb's copy has only in-frame clones and leaves some out. The repertoire has approximately 30,000 clones, about three fifths of them found once; the top ten carry 7% to 9.5%. Sequenced sample: breast tumor tissue. This receptor was identified in a person aged 45-60 years with breast cancer. The chain links TRBV15 to TRBJ1-3; D remains unclear. The CDR3 sequence is CATSRVAGSGNTIYF. CDR3 sequence (DNA): TGTGCCACCAGCAGAGTAGCGGGTTCTGGAAACACCATATATTTT. Based on the CDR3 plus reference TRBV15 and TRBJ1-3, the full variable domain is DAMVIQNPRYQVTQFGKPVTLSCSQTLNHNVMYWYQQKSSQAPKLLFHYYDKDFNNEADTPDNFQSRRPNTSFCFLDIRSPGLGDTAMYLCATSRVAGSGNTIYFGEGSWLTVV.